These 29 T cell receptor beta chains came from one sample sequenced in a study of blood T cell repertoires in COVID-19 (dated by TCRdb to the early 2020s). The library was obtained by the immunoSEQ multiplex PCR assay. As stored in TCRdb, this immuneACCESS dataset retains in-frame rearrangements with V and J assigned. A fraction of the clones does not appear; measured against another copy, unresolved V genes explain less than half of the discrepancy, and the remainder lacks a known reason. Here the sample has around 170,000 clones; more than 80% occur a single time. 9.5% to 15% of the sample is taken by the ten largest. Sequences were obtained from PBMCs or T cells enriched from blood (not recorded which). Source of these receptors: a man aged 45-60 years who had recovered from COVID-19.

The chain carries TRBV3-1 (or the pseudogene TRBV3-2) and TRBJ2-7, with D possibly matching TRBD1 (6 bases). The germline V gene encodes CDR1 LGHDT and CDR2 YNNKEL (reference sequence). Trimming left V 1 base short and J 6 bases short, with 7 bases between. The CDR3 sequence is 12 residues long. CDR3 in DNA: TGTGCCAGCAGCCAAGGAGGGGGCGAGCAGTACTTC. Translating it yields CASSQGGGEQYF.

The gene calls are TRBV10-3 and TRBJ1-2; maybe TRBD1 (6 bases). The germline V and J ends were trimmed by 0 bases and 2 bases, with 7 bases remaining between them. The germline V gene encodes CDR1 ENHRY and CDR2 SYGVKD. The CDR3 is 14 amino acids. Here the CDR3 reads CAISESDRNYGYTF. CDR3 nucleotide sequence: TGTGCCATCAGTGAGTCGGACAGAAACTATGGCTACACCTTC.

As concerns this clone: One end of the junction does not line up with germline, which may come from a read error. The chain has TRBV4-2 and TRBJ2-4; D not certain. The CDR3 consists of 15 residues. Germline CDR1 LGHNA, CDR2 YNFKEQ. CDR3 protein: CVSSQVGARSDIQYF. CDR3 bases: TGTGTCAGCAGCCAAGTAGGCGCCCGCAGCGACATTCAGTACTTC.

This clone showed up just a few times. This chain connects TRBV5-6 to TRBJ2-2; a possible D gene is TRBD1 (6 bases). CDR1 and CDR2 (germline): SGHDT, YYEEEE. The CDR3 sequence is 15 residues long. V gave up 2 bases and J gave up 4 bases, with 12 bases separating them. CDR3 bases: TGTGCCAGCAGCTTTCAGGGGATAGCCACCGGGGAGCTGTTTTTT. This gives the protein CASSFQGIATGELFF.

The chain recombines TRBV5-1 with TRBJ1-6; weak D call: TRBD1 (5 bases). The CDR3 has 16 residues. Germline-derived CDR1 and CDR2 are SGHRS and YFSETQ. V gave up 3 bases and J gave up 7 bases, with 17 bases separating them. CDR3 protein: CASSWGDPASNSPLHF. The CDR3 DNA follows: TGCGCCAGCAGCTGGGGGGACCCTGCTAGCAATTCACCCCTCCACTTT. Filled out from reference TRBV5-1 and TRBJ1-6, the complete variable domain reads KAGVTQTPRYLIKTRGQQVTLSCSPISGHRSVSWYQQTPGQGLQFLFEYFSETQRNKGNFPGRFSGRQFSNSRSEMNVSTLELGDSALYLCASSWGDPASNSPLHFGNGTRLTVT.

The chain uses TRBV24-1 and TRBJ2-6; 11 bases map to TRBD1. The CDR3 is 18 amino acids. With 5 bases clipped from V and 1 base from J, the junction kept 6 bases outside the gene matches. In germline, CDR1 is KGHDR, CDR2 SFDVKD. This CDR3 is CATSGVGQGASGANVLTF. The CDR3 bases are TGTGCCACCAGTGGGGTCGGACAGGGGGCTTCTGGGGCCAACGTCCTGACTTTC.

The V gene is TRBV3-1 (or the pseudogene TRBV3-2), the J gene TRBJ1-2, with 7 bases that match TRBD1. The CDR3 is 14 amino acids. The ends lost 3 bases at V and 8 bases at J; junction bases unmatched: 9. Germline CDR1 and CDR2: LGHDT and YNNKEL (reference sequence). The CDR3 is CASSHEQGLEGYTF. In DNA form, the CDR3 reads TGTGCCAGCAGCCACGAACAGGGGCTTGAGGGCTACACCTTC.

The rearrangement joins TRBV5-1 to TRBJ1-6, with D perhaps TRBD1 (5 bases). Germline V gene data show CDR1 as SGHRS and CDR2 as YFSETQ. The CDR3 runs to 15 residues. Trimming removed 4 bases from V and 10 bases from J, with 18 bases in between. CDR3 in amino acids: CASSPLGEGGSPLHF. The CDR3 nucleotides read TGCGCCAGCAGCCCCCTAGGGGAGGGAGGATCACCCCTCCACTTT.

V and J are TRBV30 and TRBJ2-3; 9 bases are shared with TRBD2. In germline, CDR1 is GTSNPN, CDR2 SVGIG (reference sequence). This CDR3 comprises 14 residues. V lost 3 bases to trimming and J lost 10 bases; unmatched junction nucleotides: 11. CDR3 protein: CAWSVAGAAISQYF. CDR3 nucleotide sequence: TGTGCCTGGAGCGTAGCGGGGGCCGCCATTTCGCAGTATTTT.

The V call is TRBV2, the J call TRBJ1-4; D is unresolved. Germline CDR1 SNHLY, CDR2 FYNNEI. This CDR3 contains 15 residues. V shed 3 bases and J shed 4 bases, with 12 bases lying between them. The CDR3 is CASSEETVSNEKLFF. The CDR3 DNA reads TGTGCCAGCAGTGAGGAGACTGTTAGTAATGAAAAACTGTTTTTT.

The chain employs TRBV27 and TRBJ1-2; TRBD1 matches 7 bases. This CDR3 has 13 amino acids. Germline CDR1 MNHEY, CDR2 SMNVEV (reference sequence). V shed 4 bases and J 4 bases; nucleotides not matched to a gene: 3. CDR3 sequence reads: CASSSDRAYGYTF. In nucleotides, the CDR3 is TGTGCCAGCAGTTCTGACAGGGCCTATGGCTACACCTTC.

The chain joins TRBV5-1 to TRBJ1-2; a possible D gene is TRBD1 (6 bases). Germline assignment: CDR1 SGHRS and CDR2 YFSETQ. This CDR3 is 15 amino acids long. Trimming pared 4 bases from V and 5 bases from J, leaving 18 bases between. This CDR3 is CASSSGTSRGYGYTF. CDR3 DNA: TGCGCCAGCAGCAGTGGGACATCCCGGGGATATGGCTACACCTTC.

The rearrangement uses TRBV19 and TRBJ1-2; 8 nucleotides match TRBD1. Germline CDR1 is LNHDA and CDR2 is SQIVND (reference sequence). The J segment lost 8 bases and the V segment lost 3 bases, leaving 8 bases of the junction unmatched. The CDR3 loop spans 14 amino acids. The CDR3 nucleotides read TGTGCCAGTAGTATCCAGGGGGCGGCCTTAGGCTACACCTTC. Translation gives CASSIQGAALGYTF.

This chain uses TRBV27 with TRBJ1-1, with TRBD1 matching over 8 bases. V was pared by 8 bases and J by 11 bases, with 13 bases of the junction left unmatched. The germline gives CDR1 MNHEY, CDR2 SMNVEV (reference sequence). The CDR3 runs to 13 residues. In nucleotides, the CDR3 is TGTGCCAGCCGCGGCCAGGGGGCCTCTTGGGCTTTCTTT. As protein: CASRGQGASWAFF.

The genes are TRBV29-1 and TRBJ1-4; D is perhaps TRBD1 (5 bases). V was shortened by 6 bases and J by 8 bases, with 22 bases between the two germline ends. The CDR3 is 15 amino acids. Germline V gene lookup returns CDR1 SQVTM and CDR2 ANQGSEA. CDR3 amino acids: CSVAPRRGWGEKLFF. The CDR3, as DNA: TGCAGCGTGGCTCCCAGGAGGGGTTGGGGCGAAAAACTGTTTTTT. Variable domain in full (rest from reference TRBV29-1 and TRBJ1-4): SAVISQKPSRDICQRGTSLTIQCQVDSQVTMMFWYRQQPGQSLTLIATANQGSEATYESGFVIDKFPISRPNLTFSTLTVSNMSPEDSSIYLCSVAPRRGWGEKLFFGSGTQLSVL.

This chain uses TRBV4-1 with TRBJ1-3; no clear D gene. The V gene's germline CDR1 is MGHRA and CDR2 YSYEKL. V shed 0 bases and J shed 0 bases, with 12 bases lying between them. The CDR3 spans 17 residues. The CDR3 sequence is CASSQDLEINSGNTIYF. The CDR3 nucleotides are TGCGCCAGCAGCCAAGATCTGGAGATTAACTCTGGAAACACCATATATTTT.

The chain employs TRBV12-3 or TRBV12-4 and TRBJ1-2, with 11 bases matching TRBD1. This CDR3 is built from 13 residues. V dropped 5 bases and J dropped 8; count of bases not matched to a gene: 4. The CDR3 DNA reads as TGTGCCAGCAGTCCGGACAGGGGGCACGGCTACACCTTC. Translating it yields CASSPDRGHGYTF.

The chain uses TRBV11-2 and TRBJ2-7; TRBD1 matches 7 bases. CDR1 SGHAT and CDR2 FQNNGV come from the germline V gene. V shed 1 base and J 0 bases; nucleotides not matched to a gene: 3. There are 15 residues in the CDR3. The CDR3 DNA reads TGTGCCAGCAGCTTAGCCGGGGACAGCTCCTACGAGCAGTACTTC. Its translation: CASSLAGDSSYEQYF.

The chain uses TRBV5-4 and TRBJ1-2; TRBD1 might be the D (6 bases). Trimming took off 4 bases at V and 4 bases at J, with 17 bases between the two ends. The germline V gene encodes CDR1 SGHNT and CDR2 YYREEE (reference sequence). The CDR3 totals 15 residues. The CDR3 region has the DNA TGTGCCAGCAGCAACGGGGGGGGCAGGCTCTATGGCTACACCTTC. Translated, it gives CASSNGGGRLYGYTF.

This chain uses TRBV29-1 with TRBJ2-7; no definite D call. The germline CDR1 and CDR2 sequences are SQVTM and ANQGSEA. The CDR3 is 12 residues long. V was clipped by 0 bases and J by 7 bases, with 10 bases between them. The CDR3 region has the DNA TGCAGCGTTGAAGATATAGCTCGTGAGCAGTACTTC. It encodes CSVEDIAREQYF.

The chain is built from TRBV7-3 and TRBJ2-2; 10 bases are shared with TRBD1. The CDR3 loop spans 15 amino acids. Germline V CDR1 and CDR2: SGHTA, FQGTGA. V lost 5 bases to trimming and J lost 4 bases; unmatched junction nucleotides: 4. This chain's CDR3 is CASSRTGGSTGELFF. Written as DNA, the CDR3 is TGTGCCAGCAGCCGGACAGGGGGGAGCACCGGGGAGCTGTTTTTT.

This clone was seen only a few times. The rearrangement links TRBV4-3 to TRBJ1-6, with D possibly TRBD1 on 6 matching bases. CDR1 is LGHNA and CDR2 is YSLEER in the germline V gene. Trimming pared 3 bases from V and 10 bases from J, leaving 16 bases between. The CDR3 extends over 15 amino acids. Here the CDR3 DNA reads TGCGCCAGCAGCCACGACACAGGGCCTCGCTCACCCCTCCACTTT. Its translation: CASSHDTGPRSPLHF.

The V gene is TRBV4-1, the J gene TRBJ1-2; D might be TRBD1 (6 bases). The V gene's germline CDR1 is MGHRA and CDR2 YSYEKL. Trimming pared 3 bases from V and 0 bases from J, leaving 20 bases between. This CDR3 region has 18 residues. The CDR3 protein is CASSHHLQGEGANYGYTF. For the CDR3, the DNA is TGCGCCAGCAGCCATCACCTACAGGGTGAAGGAGCTAACTATGGCTACACCTTC.

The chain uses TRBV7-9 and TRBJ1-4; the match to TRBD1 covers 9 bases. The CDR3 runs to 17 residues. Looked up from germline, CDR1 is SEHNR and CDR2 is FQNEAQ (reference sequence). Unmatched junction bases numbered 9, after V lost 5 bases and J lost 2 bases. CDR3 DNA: TGTGCCAGCAGCCGCCGCACCGGACAGGGGACTAATGAAAAACTGTTTTTT. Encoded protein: CASSRRTGQGTNEKLFF.

The CDR3 spells CASSKGQGAFSGANVLTF. The CDR3 nucleotides are TGTGCCAGCAGCAAAGGACAGGGGGCCTTCTCTGGGGCCAACGTCCTGACTTTC. The V gene is TRBV9, the J gene TRBJ2-6; 11 bases are a match to TRBD1. V lost 4 bases and J lost 0; bases outside the gene matches: 6. CDR3 length: 18 residues. CDR1 SGDLS and CDR2 YYNGEE come from the germline V gene.

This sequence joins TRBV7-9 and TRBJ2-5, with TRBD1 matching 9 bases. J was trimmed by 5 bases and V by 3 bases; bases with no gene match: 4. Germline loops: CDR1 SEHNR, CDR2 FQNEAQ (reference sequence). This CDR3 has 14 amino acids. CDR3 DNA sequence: TGTGCCAGCAGCTTGGGACAGGGAGTGGAGACCCAGTACTTC. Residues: CASSLGQGVETQYF.

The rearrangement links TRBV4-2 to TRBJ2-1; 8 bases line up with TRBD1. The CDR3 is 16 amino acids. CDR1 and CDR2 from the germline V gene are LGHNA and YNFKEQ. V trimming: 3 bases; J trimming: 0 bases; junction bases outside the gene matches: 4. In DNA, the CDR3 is TGTGCCAGCAGCCACATAGGACAGGGCTCCTACAATGAGCAGTTCTTC. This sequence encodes CASSHIGQGSYNEQFF.

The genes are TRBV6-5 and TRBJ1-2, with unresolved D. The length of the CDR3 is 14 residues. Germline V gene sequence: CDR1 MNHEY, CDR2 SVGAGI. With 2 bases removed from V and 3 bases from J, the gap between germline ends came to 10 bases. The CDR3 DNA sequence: TGTGCCAGCAGTTACGGCGGCTTGCACTATGGCTACACCTTC. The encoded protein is CASSYGGLHYGYTF.

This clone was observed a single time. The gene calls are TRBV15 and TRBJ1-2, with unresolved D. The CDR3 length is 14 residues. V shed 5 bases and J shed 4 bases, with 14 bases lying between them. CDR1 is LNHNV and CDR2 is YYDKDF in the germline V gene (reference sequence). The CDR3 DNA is TGTGCCACCAGCGCCACGAGACAACTCTATGGCTACACCTTC. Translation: CATSATRQLYGYTF.